Below, one T cell receptor beta chain is given with its context. CDR1 SGHRS and CDR2 YFSETQ come from the germline V gene. Trimming took 2 bases from V and 5 from J; bases not matched to a gene: 13. This CDR3 has 18 residues. This entry belongs to a study of blood T cell repertoires in COVID-19. Study information: Whether acute or convalescent, the COVID-19 samples came from the United States, Italy and Spain. PBMCs, B-cell-depleted T cells, or T cells provided the cDNA or gDNA that made up the material.

The authors' processing: Amplification of reference gene primers provided the estimated nucleated cell counts. Only in-frame clones appear in the TCRdb table, and some are missing; sequencing was by immunoSEQ multiplex PCR. The V and J calls and clone size were taken over from that table, and D and trimming were inferred from the DNA. The profile shows about 62,000 clones, roughly 88% of them singletons. Sequencing used peripheral blood. The TCR sequence derives from a woman older than 75 with acute or convalescent COVID-19. The rearrangement links TRBV5-1 to TRBJ2-5; 12 positions agree with TRBD2. CDR3 protein: CASSLTPLAGGRLETQYF. In DNA form, the CDR3 reads TGCGCCAGCAGCTTAACCCCCCTAGCGGGGGGGCGGTTGGAGACCCAGTACTTC.